Listed here are 11 T cell receptor beta chains from one sample, sequenced in a study of T cell responses to AZD1222 COVID-19 vaccine. Here immunoSEQ multiplex PCR was the method, and the copy in TCRdb shows in-frame clones only, minus some. Among fewer than 150,000 clones listed, 70% to 90% were seen once. The sample consisted of peripheral blood, taken 28 days after the second AZD1222 dose. These receptors were taken from an adult who received the AZD1222 COVID-19 vaccine.

The chain links TRBV5-6 to TRBJ2-7, with 8 bases fitting TRBD1. This CDR3 has 13 amino acids. The germline V gene has CDR1 SGHDT and CDR2 YYEEEE. The ends lost 4 bases at V and 3 bases at J; junction bases unmatched: 3. The CDR3 region is CASSQGAGYEQYF. As DNA, the CDR3 is TGTGCCAGCAGCCAGGGGGCCGGCTACGAGCAGTACTTC.

The genes are TRBV2 and TRBJ1-5; D unclear. Looked up from germline, CDR1 is SNHLY and CDR2 is FYNNEI. V shed 2 bases and J shed 3 bases, with 5 bases lying between them. The CDR3 totals 13 residues. The CDR3 spells CASSEQTNQPQHF. Written as DNA, the CDR3 is TGTGCCAGCAGTGAACAGACCAATCAGCCCCAGCATTTT. Looking up the rest from reference TRBV2 and TRBJ1-5 gives the full variable domain: EPEVTQTPSHQVTQMGQEVILRCVPISNHLYFYWYRQILGQKVEFLVSFYNNEISEKSEIFDDQFSVERPDGSNFTLKIRSTKLEDSAMYFCASSEQTNQPQHFGDGTRLSIL.

J is TRBJ1-4 and V is TRBV19; the match to TRBD1 covers 10 bases. The CDR3 is 14 amino acids. After removal of 3 bases from V and 7 bases from J, the junction contained 2 bases not matched to a gene. Per the germline V gene, CDR1 is LNHDA and CDR2 is SQIVND (reference sequence). The CDR3 protein is CASSIGDRGEKLFF. Written as DNA, the CDR3 is TGTGCCAGTAGTATTGGGGACAGGGGTGAAAAACTGTTTTTT.

V gene TRBV19 combines with J gene TRBJ1-4; possibly TRBD1 for D (5 bases). Germline-derived CDR1 and CDR2 are LNHDA and SQIVND (reference sequence). The CDR3 is 15 amino acids. Trimming pared 6 bases from V and 2 bases from J, leaving 13 bases between. The CDR3 DNA is TGTGCCAGTAGGGCACGGTCAGGGACTAATGAAAAACTGTTTTTT. It is translated as CASRARSGTNEKLFF. The full variable domain, completed using reference TRBV19 and TRBJ1-4, is DGGITQSPKYLFRKEGQNVTLSCEQNLNHDAMYWYRQDPGQGLRLIYYSQIVNDFQKGDIAEGYSVSREKKESFPLTVTSAQKNPTAFYLCASRARSGTNEKLFFGSGTQLSVL.

The chain carries TRBV5-4 and TRBJ2-5; TRBD2 matches 11 bases. Germline trimming cut 3 bases from V and 5 bases from J; bases unmatched to any gene: 9. Germline CDR1 reads SGHNT; CDR2 reads YYREEE (reference sequence). There are 16 residues in the CDR3. The CDR3 loop is CASSSVSGGASETQYF. CDR3 coding DNA: TGTGCCAGCAGCTCCGTTAGCGGGGGGGCTAGTGAGACCCAGTACTTC. Full variable domain (remainder filled in from reference TRBV5-4 and TRBJ2-5): ETGVTQSPTHLIKTRGQQVTLRCSSQSGHNTVSWYQQALGQGPQFIFQYYREEENGRGNFPPRFSGLQFPNYSSELNVNALELDDSALYLCASSSVSGGASETQYFGPGTRLLVL.

V usage is TRBV18 and J usage is TRBJ2-7; D possibly uses TRBD1 or TRBD2 (5 bases each). Looked up from germline, CDR1 is KGHSH and CDR2 is LQKENI. With 6 bases removed from V and 3 bases from J, the gap between germline ends came to 15 bases. This CDR3 spans 14 amino acids. The CDR3 DNA sequence: TGTGCCAGCTCCCTCGGGGCAAGATACTACGAGCAGTACTTC. Amino acid sequence: CASSLGARYYEQYF. The whole variable domain, filled in from reference TRBV18 and TRBJ2-7, reads NAGVMQNPRHLVRRRGQEARLRCSPMKGHSHVYWYRQLPEEGLKFMVYLQKENIIDESGMPKERFSAEFPKEGPSILRIQQVVRGDSAAYFCASSLGARYYEQYFGPGTRLTVT.

The chain carries TRBV9 and TRBJ1-2; a possible D gene is TRBD1 (6 bases). This CDR3 comprises 12 residues. Trimming pared 3 bases from V and 6 bases from J, leaving 9 bases between. The V gene's germline CDR1 is SGDLS and CDR2 YYNGEE. This chain's CDR3 is CASSGQEHGYTF. The DNA for the CDR3 is TGTGCCAGCAGCGGACAGGAGCATGGCTACACCTTC. Complete variable domain (other parts from reference TRBV9 and TRBJ1-2): DSGVTQTPKHLITATGQRVTLRCSPRSGDLSVYWYQQSLDQGLQFLIQYYNGEERAKGNILERFSAQQFPDLHSELNLSSLELGDSALYFCASSGQEHGYTFGSGTRLTVV.

This clone was detected only once. The chain carries TRBV12-3 or TRBV12-4 and TRBJ2-2, with a tentative D call TRBD2 (5 bases). The ends were cut back, 6 bases at V and 5 bases at J, with 10 bases in the middle. This CDR3 contains 13 residues. CDR3 residues: CASRRPGTGELFF. As DNA, the CDR3 is TGTGCCAGCAGGCGGCCGGGGACCGGGGAGCTGTTTTTT.

This sequence joins TRBV15 and TRBJ2-7, with D perhaps TRBD2 (5 bases). This CDR3 spans 16 amino acids. V lost 0 bases and J lost 4, with 16 bases in between. Looked up from germline, CDR1 is LNHNV and CDR2 is YYDKDF (reference sequence). The CDR3 DNA is TGTGCCACCAGCAGAGATGACGAGGGAGTTGGGTACGAGCAGTACTTC. It codes for CATSRDDEGVGYEQYF.

The J gene is TRBJ2-7, the V gene TRBV5-6; unclear D gene. Germline V gene sequence: CDR1 SGHDT, CDR2 YYEEEE. The CDR3 is 15 amino acids. Trimming stripped 0 bases from V and 1 base from J, with 11 bases between. The DNA of the CDR3 is TGTGCCAGCAGCTTGGCCCCCGTGGGGTCCTACGAGCAGTACTTC. Its protein product is CASSLAPVGSYEQYF.

This sequence joins TRBV4-1 and TRBJ2-5; 7 nucleotides align to TRBD2. Germline trimming cut 1 base from V and 5 bases from J; bases unmatched to any gene: 7. Germline CDR1 and CDR2: MGHRA and YSYEKL. CDR3 length: 15 residues. This chain's CDR3 is CASSQAAGVSETQYF. CDR3 sequence (DNA): TGCGCCAGCAGCCAAGCCGCGGGAGTATCGGAGACCCAGTACTTC.